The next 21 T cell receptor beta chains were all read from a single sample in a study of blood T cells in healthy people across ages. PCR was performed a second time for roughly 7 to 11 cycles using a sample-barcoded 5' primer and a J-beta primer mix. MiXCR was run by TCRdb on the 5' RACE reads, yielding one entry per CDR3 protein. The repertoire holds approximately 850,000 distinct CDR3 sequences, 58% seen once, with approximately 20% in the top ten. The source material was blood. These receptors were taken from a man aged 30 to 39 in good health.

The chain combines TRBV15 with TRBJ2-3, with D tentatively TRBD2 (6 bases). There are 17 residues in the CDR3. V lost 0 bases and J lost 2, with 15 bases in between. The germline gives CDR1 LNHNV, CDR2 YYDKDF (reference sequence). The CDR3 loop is CATSRDRRELLTDTQYF. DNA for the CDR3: TGTGCCACCAGCAGAGATCGGCGGGAACTACTCACAGATACGCAGTATTTT.

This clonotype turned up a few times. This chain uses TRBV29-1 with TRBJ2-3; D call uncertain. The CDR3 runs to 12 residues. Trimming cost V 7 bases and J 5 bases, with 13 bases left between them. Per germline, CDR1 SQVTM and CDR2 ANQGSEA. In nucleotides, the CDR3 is TGCAGCGGCACCTACGGCGGAGATACGCAGTATTTT. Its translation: CSGTYGGDTQYF.

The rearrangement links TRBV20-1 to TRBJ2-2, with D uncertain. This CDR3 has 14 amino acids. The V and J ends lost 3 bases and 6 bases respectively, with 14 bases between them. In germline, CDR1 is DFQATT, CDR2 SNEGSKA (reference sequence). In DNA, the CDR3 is TGCAGTGCTAGCCCGGTCCGGGCTGCCGGGGAGCTGTTTTTT. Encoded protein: CSASPVRAAGELFF.

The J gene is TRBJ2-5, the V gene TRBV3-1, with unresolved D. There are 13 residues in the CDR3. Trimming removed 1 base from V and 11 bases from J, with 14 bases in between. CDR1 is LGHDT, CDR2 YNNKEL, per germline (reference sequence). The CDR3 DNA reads TGTGCCAGCAGCCAAGCCCTAGTTAATGAGCAGTACTTC. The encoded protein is CASSQALVNEQYF.

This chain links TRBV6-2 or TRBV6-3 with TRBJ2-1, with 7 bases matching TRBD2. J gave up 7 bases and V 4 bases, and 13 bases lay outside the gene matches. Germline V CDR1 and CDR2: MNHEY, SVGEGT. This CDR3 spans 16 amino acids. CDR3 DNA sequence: TGTGCCAGCAGTTCACTCCGTCCCGCGGGACTAAATGAGCAGTTCTTC. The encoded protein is CASSSLRPAGLNEQFF.

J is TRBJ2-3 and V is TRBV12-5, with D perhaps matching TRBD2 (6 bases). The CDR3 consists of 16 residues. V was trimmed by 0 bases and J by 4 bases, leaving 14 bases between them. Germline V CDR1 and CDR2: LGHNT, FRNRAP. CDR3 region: CASGLVLGSGADTQYF. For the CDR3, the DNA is TGTGCTAGTGGTTTGGTGTTGGGTTCGGGGGCAGATACGCAGTATTTT. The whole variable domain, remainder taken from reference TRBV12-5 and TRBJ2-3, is DARVTQTPRHKVTEMGQEVTMRCQPILGHNTVFWYRQTMMQGLELLAYFRNRAPLDDSGMPKDRFSAEMPDATLATLKIQPSEPRDSAVYFCASGLVLGSGADTQYFGPGTRLTVL.

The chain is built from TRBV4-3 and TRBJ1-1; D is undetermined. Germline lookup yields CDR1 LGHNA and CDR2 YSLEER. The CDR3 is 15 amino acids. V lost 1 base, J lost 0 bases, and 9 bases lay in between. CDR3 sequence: CASSQVSGMNTEAFF. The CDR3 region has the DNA TGCGCCAGCAGCCAAGTATCTGGAATGAACACTGAAGCTTTCTTT.

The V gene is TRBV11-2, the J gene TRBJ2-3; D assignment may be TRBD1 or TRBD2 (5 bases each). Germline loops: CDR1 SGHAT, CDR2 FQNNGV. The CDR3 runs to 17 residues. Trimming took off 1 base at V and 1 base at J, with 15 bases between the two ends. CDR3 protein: CASSLGVRRGGTDTQYF. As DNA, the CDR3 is TGTGCCAGCAGCTTAGGTGTGCGACGAGGGGGCACAGATACGCAGTATTTT.

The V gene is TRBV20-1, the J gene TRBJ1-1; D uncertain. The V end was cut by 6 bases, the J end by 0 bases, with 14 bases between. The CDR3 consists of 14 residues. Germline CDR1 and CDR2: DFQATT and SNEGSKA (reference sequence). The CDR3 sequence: CSAPAGSMNTEAFF. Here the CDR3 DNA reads TGCAGTGCCCCTGCAGGCAGCATGAACACTGAAGCTTTCTTT.

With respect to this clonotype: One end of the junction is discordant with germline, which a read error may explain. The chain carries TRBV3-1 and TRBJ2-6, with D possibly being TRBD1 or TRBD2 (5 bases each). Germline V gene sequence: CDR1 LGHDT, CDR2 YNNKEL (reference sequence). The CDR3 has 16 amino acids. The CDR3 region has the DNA TGTGCCAGCAGCCGACTACAGGTATCTGGGACCAACGTCCTGACTTTC. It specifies CASSRLQVSGTNVLTF.

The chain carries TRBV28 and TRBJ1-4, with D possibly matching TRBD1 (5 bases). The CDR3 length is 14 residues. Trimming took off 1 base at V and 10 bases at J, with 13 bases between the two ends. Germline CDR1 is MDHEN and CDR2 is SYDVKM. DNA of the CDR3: TGTGCCAGCAGTTTATTTTCTCCAGGGATAAAACTGTTTTTT. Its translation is CASSLFSPGIKLFF.

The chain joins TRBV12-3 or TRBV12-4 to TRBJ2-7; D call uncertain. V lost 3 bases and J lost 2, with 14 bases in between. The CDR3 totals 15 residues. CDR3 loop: CASSFQQSIAYEQYF. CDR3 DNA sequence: TGTGCCAGCAGTTTTCAACAGAGTATAGCCTACGAGCAGTACTTC.

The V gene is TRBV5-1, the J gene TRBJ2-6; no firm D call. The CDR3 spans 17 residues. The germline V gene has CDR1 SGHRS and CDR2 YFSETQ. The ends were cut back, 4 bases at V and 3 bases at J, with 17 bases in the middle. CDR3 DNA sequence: TGCGCCAGCAGCCTGAACATTCCCACTGGTGGGGCCAACGTCCTGACTTTC. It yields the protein CASSLNIPTGGANVLTF.

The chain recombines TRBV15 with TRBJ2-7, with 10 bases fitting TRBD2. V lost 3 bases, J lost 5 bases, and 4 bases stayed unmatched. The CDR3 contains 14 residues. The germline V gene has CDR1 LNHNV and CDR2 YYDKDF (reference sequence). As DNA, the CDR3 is TGTGCCACCAGCAGTACTAGCGGGAAAAACGAGCAGTACTTC. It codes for CATSSTSGKNEQYF. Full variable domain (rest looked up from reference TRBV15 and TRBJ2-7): DAMVIQNPRYQVTQFGKPVTLSCSQTLNHNVMYWYQQKSSQAPKLLFHYYDKDFNNEADTPDNFQSRRPNTSFCFLDIRSPGLGDTAMYLCATSSTSGKNEQYFGPGTRLTVT.

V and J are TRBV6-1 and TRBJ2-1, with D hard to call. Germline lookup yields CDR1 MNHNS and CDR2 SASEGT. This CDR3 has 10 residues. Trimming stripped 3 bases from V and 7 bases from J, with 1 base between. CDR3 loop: CASSDNEQFF. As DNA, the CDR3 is TGTGCCAGCAGTGATAATGAGCAGTTCTTC.

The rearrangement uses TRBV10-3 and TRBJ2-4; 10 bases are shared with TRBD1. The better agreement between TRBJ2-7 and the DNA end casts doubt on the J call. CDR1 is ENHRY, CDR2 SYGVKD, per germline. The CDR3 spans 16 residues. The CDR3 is CAISESIRQGAYEQYF. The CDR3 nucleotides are TGTGCCATCAGTGAGTCTATTAGACAGGGGGCTTACGAGCAGTACTTC.

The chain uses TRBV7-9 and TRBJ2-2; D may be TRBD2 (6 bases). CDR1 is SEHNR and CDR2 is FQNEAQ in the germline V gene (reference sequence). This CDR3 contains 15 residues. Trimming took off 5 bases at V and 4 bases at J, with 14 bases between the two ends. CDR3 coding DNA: TGTGCCAGCAGCCCCTACACCGGGGGCACCGGGGAGCTGTTTTTT. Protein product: CASSPYTGGTGELFF.

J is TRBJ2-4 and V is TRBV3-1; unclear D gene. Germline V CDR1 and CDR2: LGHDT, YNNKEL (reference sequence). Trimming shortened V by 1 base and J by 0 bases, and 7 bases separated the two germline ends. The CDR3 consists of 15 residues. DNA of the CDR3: TGTGCCAGCAGCCAAGGGCGGCTAGCCAAAAACATTCAGTACTTC. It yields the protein CASSQGRLAKNIQYF.

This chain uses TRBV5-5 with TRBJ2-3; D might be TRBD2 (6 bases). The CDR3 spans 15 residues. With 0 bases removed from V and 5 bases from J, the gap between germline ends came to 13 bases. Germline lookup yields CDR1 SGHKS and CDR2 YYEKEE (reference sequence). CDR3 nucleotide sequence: TGTGCCAGCAGCTTGGGACTAGATCCCCTAGATACGCAGTATTTT. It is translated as CASSLGLDPLDTQYF.

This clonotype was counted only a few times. The CDR3, as DNA: TGCAGTGCTACTGACCCTATGGGATATGGCTACACCTTC. Its translation is CSATDPMGYGYTF. The V and J genes are TRBV20-1 and TRBJ1-2; D uncertain. This CDR3 spans 13 amino acids. The V and J ends lost 4 bases and 5 bases respectively, with 14 bases between them. Germline V gives CDR1 DFQATT, CDR2 SNEGSKA (reference sequence).

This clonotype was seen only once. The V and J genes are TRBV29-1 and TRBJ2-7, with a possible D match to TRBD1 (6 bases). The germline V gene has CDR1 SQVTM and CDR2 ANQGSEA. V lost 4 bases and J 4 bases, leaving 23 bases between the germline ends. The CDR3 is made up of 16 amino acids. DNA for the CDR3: TGCAGCGTTGTCAGCAGGGGCCCTATGTCGTCGTACGAGCAGTACTTC. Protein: CSVVSRGPMSSYEQYF.